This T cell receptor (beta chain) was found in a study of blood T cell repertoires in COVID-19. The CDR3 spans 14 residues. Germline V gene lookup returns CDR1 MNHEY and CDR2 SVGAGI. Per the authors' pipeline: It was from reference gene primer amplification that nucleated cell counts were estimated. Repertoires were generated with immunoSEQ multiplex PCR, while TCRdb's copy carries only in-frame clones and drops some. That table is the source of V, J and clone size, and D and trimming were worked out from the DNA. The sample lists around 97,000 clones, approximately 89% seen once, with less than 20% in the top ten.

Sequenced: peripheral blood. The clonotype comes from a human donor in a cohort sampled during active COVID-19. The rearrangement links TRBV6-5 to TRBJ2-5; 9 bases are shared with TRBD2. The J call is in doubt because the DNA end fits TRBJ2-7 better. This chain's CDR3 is CASSYTASGNEQYF. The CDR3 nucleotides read TGTGCCAGCAGTTACACGGCTAGCGGGAACGAGCAGTACTTC.